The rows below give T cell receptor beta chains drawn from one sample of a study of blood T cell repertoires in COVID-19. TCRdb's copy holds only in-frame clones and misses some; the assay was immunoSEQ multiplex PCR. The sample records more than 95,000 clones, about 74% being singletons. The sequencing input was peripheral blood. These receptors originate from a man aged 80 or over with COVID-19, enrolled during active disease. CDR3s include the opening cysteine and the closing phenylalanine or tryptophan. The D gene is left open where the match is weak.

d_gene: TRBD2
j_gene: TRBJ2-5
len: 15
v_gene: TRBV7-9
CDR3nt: TGTGCCAGCAGCTCCTCACTAGCGGGCCAAGAGACCCAGTACTTC
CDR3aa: CASSSSLAGQETQYF

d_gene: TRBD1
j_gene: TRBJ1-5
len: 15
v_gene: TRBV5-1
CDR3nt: TGCGCCAGCAGCTTGGCCGGGCAGGGGGATCAGCCCCAGCATTTT
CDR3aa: CASSLAGQGDQPQHF

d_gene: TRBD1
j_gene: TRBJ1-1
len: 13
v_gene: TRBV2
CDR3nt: TGTGCCAGCACTGGACAGGGGGAAACTGAAGCTTTCTTT
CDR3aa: CASTGQGETEAFF

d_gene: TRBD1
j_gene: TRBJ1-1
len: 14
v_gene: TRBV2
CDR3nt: TGTGCCAGCCAAACAGGGGGCGGATGGACTGAAGCTTTCTTT
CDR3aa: CASQTGGGWTEAFF

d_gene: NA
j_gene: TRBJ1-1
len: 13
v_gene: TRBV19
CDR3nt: TGTGCCAGTAGTGGACAGCAGAACACTGAAGCTTTCTTT
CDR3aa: CASSGQQNTEAFF

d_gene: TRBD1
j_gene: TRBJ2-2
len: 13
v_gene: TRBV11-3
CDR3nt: TGTGCCAGCAGCCCACAGGGGCCCGGGGAGCTGTTTTTT
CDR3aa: CASSPQGPGELFF

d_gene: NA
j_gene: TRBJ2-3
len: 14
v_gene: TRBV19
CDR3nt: TGTGCCAGTAGTATCCAAGAGGGAGCAGATACGCAGTATTTT
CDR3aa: CASSIQEGADTQYF

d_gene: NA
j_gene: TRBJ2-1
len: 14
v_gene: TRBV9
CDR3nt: TGTGCCAGCAGCGCAGCGGGTTACTACAATGAGCAGTTCTTC
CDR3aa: CASSAAGYYNEQFF

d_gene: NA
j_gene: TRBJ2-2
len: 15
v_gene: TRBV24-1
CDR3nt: TGTGCCACCCTGGGGGCCGGGTCGAACACCGGGGAGCTGTTTTTT
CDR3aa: CATLGAGSNTGELFF

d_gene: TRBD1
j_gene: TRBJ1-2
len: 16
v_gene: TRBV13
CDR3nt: TGTGCCAGCAGCCCGAGGGGGACAGGGGATAACTATGGCTACACCTTC
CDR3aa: CASSPRGTGDNYGYTF

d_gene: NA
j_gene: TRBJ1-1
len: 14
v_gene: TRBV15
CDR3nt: TGTGCCACCAGCAGAGATATGACAGTGGCTGAAGCTTTCTTT
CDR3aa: CATSRDMTVAEAFF